One T cell receptor (beta chain) is described in this entry. The method was immunoSEQ multiplex PCR; TCRdb's version includes in-frame clones alone and lacks a portion of them. The data show 17,000 or so clones, around 83% seen once. The CDR3 consists of 17 residues. Trimming took 0 bases from V and 5 from J; bases not matched to a gene: 13. Germline-derived CDR1 and CDR2 are SGDLS and YYNGEE. Time point given: pre-treatment baseline. The source of the sample is a study of blood T cell dynamics during melanoma immunotherapy. This chain links TRBV9 with TRBJ2-7, with 8 bases matching TRBD2. Sequencing used blood, obtained from a patient treated with checkpoint blockade. This TCR was sampled from a human donor with melanoma. CDR3 DNA sequence: TGTGCCAGCAGCGTAGTCCCGACGGGAGGGCCTATGAACGAGCAGTACTTC. It yields the protein CASSVVPTGGPMNEQYF.